In its sample, the clone carrying this T cell receptor beta chain was seen many times. Its antigen is as yet unknown. The data were obtained in a study of CD8+CD57+ T cells in acquired aplastic anemia. Turning to the study itself: An average of approximately 3.2 ug of DNA was obtained from sorted CD4+ and CD8+ cells.

This CDR3 is built from 11 residues. Germline lookup yields CDR1 GTSNPN and CDR2 SVGIG (reference sequence). Deletions cut 5 bases from V and 3 bases from J, with 8 bases between. It was genomic DNA that served as the template for profiling TCR beta VDJ and CDR3. MiXCR, applied by TCRdb to the reads, yields one record per CDR3 protein. The sample has 200,000 or so distinct CDR3 sequences; about 64% are singletons. Notes on the study in general: Both patients and controls carried the same twenty-nine CD8+ CDR3 sequences. Patients were compared with controls for CD8+ Simpson's diversity, and no significant difference emerged.

The sample was sorted CD4+, CD8+, or CD8+CD57+ T cells (not recorded which) from PBMCs. The V and J genes are TRBV30 and TRBJ2-7; no clear D. The TCR was taken from a human donor with severe aplastic anemia or a healthy control (not recorded which). This CDR3 is CAWQVSYEQYF. CDR3 in DNA: TGTGCCTGGCAGGTTAGCTACGAGCAGTACTTC. Variable domain in full (rest from reference TRBV30 and TRBJ2-7): SQTIHQWPATLVQPVGSPLSLECTVEGTSNPNLYWYRQAAGRGLQLLFYSVGIGQISSEVPQNLSASRPQDRQFILSSKKLLLSDSGFYLCAWQVSYEQYFGPGTRLTVT.